The 18 T cell receptor beta chains below all came from one sample that was sequenced in a study of T-cell memory formation after mild COVID-19 (TCRdb year 2021). Library method: 5' RACE. The sequencing machine was an Illumina NovaSeq 6000. Through fastp at Q25 and MiXCR, TCRdb rebuilt clones from the public reads, retaining in-frame beta chains. Here each entry gathers all rows of one CDR3 protein and keeps the most common genes and DNA. The sample yields some 190,000 distinct CDR3 sequences; 15% to 20% were counted once. The ten largest account for 2% to 2.5% of the sample. The specimen was PBMCs or a T cell subset sorted from them (not recorded which). The receptors come from an adult woman who had mild COVID-19 (a few samples of this study predate the infection). The sample titles of this study are shuffled in the database, so cell type and time point are left out; the donor was told from shared clones.

This clonotype was seen more than once but under ten times. This chain links TRBV12-3 or TRBV12-4 with TRBJ2-1; 8 bases are a match to TRBD2. CDR3 length: 16 amino acids. V was clipped by 7 bases and J by 8 bases; unmatched bases: 16. CDR3 residues: CASNNGGTRSAHEQFF. Written as DNA, the CDR3 is TGTGCCAGCAACAATGGGGGGACTAGATCGGCCCATGAGCAGTTCTTC.

This chain uses TRBV9 with TRBJ2-1; D gene ambiguous. Germline-derived CDR1 and CDR2 are SGDLS and YYNGEE. This CDR3 is 16 amino acids long. The germline V and J ends were trimmed by 0 bases and 0 bases, with 10 bases remaining between them. The CDR3 coding sequence is TGTGCCAGCAGCGTAGGAGGTCCGAGCTCCTACAATGAGCAGTTCTTC. It codes for CASSVGGPSSYNEQFF. The full variable domain, rest sourced from reference TRBV9 and TRBJ2-1, is DSGVTQTPKHLITATGQRVTLRCSPRSGDLSVYWYQQSLDQGLQFLIQYYNGEERAKGNILERFSAQQFPDLHSELNLSSLELGDSALYFCASSVGGPSSYNEQFFGPGTRLTVL.

At least ten counts were recorded for this clonotype. The chain is built from TRBV29-1 and TRBJ2-6; D remains ambiguous. In germline, CDR1 is SQVTM, CDR2 ANQGSEA. The V end was cut by 4 bases, the J end by 0 bases, with 10 bases between. The CDR3 is 15 residues long. The DNA for the CDR3 is TGCAGCGTTGTGGGGATCGTCTCTGGGGCCAACGTCCTGACTTTC. This sequence encodes CSVVGIVSGANVLTF.

This rearrangement joins TRBV18 to TRBJ1-4, with D possibly TRBD1 on 5 matching bases. This CDR3 is 15 amino acids long. Per the germline V gene, CDR1 is KGHSH and CDR2 is LQKENI. V lost 0 bases and J 5 bases, leaving 10 bases between the germline ends. The CDR3 DNA is TGTGCCAGCTCACCACCCGCAGGGAGGAATGAAAAACTGTTTTTT. This sequence encodes CASSPPAGRNEKLFF.

DNA for the CDR3: TGTGCCACCGCTAGCGGGAGGGCCGTCGGGGAGCTGTTTTTT. This encodes CATASGRAVGELFF. The chain uses TRBV5-4 and TRBJ2-2; 12 positions agree with TRBD2. CDR1 is SGHNT, CDR2 YYREEE, per germline (reference sequence). CDR3 length equals 14 residues. The V gene end was trimmed by 9 bases and the J gene end by 7 bases; junction bases not matched to a gene: 7. Looking up the rest from reference TRBV5-4 and TRBJ2-2 gives the full variable domain: ETGVTQSPTHLIKTRGQQVTLRCSSQSGHNTVSWYQQALGQGPQFIFQYYREEENGRGNFPPRFSGLQFPNYSSELNVNALELDDSALYLCATASGRAVGELFFGEGSRLTVL.

This chain uses TRBV20-1 with TRBJ2-7, with 8 bases aligning to TRBD2. Unmatched junction bases numbered 6, after V lost 2 bases and J lost 0 bases. CDR1 DFQATT and CDR2 SNEGSKA come from the germline V gene (reference sequence). The CDR3 is made up of 15 amino acids. The CDR3 region has the DNA TGCAGTGCTAGACTAGCGGGCTCCCGCTCCTACGAGCAGTACTTC. This sequence encodes CSARLAGSRSYEQYF.

This clonotype was counted a few times. The genes are TRBV6-2 or TRBV6-3 and TRBJ1-2; 8 bases fit TRBD1. Trimming took 6 bases from V and 7 from J; bases not matched to a gene: 16. The CDR3 has 16 residues. CDR1 MNHEY and CDR2 SVGEGT come from the germline V gene. CDR3 sequence reads: CASSTRDRGPLSGYTF. The DNA for the CDR3 is TGTGCCAGCAGCACCCGCGACAGGGGACCTCTATCTGGCTACACCTTC.

The chain is built from TRBV4-3 and TRBJ2-1; either TRBD1 or TRBD2 may supply D (5 bases each). The CDR3 is made up of 18 amino acids. CDR1 LGHNA and CDR2 YSLEER come from the germline V gene. V was trimmed by 0 bases and J by 0 bases, leaving 15 bases between them. The CDR3 loop reads CASSQESVGTSSYNEQFF. CDR3 DNA: TGCGCCAGCAGCCAAGAATCCGTCGGGACGAGCTCCTACAATGAGCAGTTCTTC.

The chain joins TRBV7-2 to TRBJ1-1; D gene unclear. V was shortened by 5 bases and J by 8 bases, with 15 bases between the two germline ends. CDR1 is SGHTA, CDR2 FQGNSA, per germline. The CDR3 consists of 13 residues. CDR3 protein: CASSLNTEGEAFF. The CDR3 DNA sequence: TGTGCCAGCAGCCTTAACACCGAAGGCGAAGCTTTCTTT.

The rearrangement joins TRBV7-9 to TRBJ2-1; 11 bases align to TRBD2. The CDR3 sequence is 17 residues long. V shed 5 bases and J 8 bases; nucleotides not matched to a gene: 14. CDR1 and CDR2 (germline): SEHNR, FQNEAQ (reference sequence). The CDR3 DNA sequence: TGTGCCAGCAGCCCACTCCCCACTAGCGGGAGTGGGGATGAGCAGTTCTTC. As protein: CASSPLPTSGSGDEQFF.

The sample holds a few counts of this clonotype. J is TRBJ2-1 and V is TRBV6-6, with a weak D call TRBD1 (6 bases). CDR3 length: 17 amino acids. The germline CDR1 and CDR2 sequences are MNHNY and SVGAGI (reference sequence). The ends were cut back, 0 bases at V and 2 bases at J, with 14 bases in the middle. This chain's CDR3 is CASSYSKGQGPYNEQFF. In DNA form, the CDR3 reads TGTGCCAGCAGTTACTCGAAGGGTCAGGGGCCCTACAATGAGCAGTTCTTC.

A few counts support this clonotype. The DNA for the CDR3 is TGTGCCAGCAGTTACTCAGCCGGGACGCAGCTTAACAACGAGCAGTACTTC. Amino acids: CASSYSAGTQLNNEQYF. V and J are TRBV6-2 or TRBV6-3 and TRBJ2-7; D tentatively fits TRBD1 or TRBD2 (5 bases each). The CDR3 has 17 amino acids. Trimming pared 0 bases from V and 5 bases from J, leaving 20 bases between. The germline V gene encodes CDR1 MNHEY and CDR2 SVGEGT.

J is TRBJ1-2 and V is TRBV7-2, with TRBD1 as a possible D gene (6 bases). This CDR3 comprises 15 residues. V gave up 0 bases and J gave up 0 bases, with 8 bases separating them. CDR1 is SGHTA, CDR2 FQGNSA, per germline. The CDR3, as DNA: TGTGCCAGCAGCTTAGCGGGACAAGCTAACTATGGCTACACCTTC. Protein sequence: CASSLAGQANYGYTF.

The CDR3 protein is CASSEPGQGNYGYTF. Here the CDR3 DNA reads TGCGCCAGCAGCGAACCGGGACAGGGGAACTATGGCTACACCTTC. The V call is TRBV5-1, the J call TRBJ1-2; TRBD1 agrees at 10 bases. Per germline, CDR1 SGHRS and CDR2 YFSETQ. There are 15 residues in the CDR3. The trim removed 4 bases at V and 2 bases at J, leaving 5 bases unmatched.

V usage is TRBV7-9 and J usage is TRBJ1-6; D is unresolved. V was trimmed by 6 bases and J by 3 bases, leaving 15 bases between them. Germline V gene sequence: CDR1 SEHNR, CDR2 FQNEAQ (reference sequence). The CDR3 has 16 residues. The chain's CDR3 is CASSEIGLIYNSPLHF. The CDR3 coding sequence is TGTGCCAGCAGTGAAATCGGTCTCATCTATAATTCACCCCTCCACTTT.

This clonotype was detected a few times. The J gene is TRBJ1-4, the V gene TRBV28, with a tentative D call TRBD1 (6 bases). Trimming stripped 6 bases from V and 6 bases from J, with 14 bases between. This CDR3 region has 14 residues. Per germline, CDR1 MDHEN and CDR2 SYDVKM. The CDR3 region is CASRTGGGDEKLFF. In DNA form, the CDR3 reads TGTGCCAGCAGAACTGGGGGGGGCGATGAAAAACTGTTTTTT.

The chain uses TRBV6-6 and TRBJ1-6; 7 bases agree with TRBD1. Germline lookup yields CDR1 MNHNY and CDR2 SVGAGI (reference sequence). The V and J ends lost 5 bases and 7 bases, in that order; junction bases with no gene match: 20. The CDR3 extends over 19 amino acids. CDR3 coding DNA: TGTGCCAGCAGTCCACTACCGGGACAGTTGGTGGGGACAAATTCACCCCTCCACTTT. It codes for CASSPLPGQLVGTNSPLHF.

This clonotype appeared a few times. This chain connects TRBV20-1 to TRBJ2-3; perhaps TRBD2 as D (6 bases). Between the trimmed V and J ends, which lost 0 bases and 4 bases, there was a span of 17 bases. The CDR3 is made up of 16 amino acids. Germline V lookup: CDR1 DFQATT, CDR2 SNEGSKA (reference sequence). The CDR3: CSARDYSLERADTQYF. The CDR3, as DNA: TGCAGTGCTAGAGATTATTCCCTCGAGCGGGCAGATACGCAGTATTTT.